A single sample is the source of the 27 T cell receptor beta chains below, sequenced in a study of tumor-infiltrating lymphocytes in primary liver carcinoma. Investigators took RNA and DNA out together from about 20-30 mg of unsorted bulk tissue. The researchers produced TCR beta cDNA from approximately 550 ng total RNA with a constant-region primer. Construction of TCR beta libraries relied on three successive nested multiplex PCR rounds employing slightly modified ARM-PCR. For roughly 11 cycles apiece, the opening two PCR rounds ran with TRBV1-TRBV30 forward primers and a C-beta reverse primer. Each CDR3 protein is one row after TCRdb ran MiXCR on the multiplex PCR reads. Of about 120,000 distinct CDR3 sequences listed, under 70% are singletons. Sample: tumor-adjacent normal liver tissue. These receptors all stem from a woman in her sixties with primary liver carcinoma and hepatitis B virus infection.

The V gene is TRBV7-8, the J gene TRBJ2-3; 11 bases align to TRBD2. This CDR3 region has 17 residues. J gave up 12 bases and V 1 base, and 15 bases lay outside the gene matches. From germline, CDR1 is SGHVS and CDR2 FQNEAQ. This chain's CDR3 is CASSLGTSGPSTGTQYF. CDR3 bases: TGTGCCAGCAGCTTAGGGACTAGCGGGCCGAGCACAGGTACACAGTATTTT. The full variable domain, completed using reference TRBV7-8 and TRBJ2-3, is GAGVSQSPRYKVAKRGQDVALRCDPISGHVSLFWYQQALGQGPEFLTYFQNEAQLDKSGLPSDRFFAERPEGSVSTLKIQRTQQEDSAVYLCASSLGTSGPSTGTQYFGPGTRLTVL.

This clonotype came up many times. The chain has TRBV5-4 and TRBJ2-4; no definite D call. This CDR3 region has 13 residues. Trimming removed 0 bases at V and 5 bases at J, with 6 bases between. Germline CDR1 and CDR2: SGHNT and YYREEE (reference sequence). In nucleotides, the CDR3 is TGTGCCAGCAGCTTGGTTCGGGAAAACATTCAGTACTTC. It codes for CASSLVRENIQYF.

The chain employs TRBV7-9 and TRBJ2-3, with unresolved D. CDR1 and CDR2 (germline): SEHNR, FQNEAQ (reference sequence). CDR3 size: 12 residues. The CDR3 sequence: CANSLDPDTQYF. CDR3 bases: TGTGCTAACAGCTTAGATCCGGATACGCAGTATTTT.

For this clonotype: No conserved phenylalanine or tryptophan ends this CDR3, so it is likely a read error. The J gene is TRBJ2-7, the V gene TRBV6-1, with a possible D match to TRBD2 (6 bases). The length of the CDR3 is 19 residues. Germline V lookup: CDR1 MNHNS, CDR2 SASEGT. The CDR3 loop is CTSSAHQIPGVAEGSKQYL. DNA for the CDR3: TGTACCAGCAGTGCCCACCAGATCCCCGGGGTAGCGGAAGGCTCCAAGCAGTACTTG.

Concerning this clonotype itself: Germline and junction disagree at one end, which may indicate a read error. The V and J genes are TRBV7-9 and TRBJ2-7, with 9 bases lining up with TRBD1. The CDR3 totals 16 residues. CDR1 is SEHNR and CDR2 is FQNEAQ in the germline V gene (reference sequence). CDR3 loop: CVSSLAPGTGRDEQYF. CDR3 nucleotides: TGTGTCAGCAGCTTAGCCCCGGGGACAGGGAGGGACGAGCAGTACTTC.

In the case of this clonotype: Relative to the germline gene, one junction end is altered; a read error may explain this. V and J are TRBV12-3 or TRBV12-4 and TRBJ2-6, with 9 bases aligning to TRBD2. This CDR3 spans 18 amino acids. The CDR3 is CASSLTSGFFSGANVLTF. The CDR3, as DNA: TGTGCCAGCAGTCTCACTAGCGGGTTCTTCTCTGGGGCCAATGTCCTGACTTTC.

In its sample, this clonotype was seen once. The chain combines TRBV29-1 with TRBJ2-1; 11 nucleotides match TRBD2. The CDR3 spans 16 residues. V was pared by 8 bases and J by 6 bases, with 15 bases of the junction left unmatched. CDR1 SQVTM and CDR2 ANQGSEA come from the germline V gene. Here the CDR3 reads CSLVKLAGASVNEQFF. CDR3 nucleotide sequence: TGCAGCCTAGTTAAACTAGCGGGAGCATCGGTCAATGAGCAGTTCTTC.

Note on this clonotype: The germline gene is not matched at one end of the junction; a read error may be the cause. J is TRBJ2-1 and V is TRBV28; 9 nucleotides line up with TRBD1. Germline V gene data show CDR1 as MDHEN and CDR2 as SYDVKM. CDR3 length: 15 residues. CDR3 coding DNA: TGTGCCAGCAGCCCGACAGGGGGGCGCGCCAATGAGAAGTTCTTC. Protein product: CASSPTGGRANEKFF.

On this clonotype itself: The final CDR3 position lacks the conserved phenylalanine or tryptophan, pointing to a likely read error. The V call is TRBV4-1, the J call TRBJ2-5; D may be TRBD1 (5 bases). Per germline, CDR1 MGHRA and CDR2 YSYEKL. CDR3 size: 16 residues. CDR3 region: CACSQGLRISGETQYS. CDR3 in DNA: TGCGCCTGCAGCCAAGGGCTACGTATATCAGGGGAGACCCAGTACTCC.

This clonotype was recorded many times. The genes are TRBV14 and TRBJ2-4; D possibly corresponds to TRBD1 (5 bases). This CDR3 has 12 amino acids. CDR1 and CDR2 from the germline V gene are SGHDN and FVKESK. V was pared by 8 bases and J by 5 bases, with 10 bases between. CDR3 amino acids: CASATTENIQYF. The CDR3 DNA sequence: TGTGCCAGCGCAACGACAGAAAACATTCAGTACTTC.

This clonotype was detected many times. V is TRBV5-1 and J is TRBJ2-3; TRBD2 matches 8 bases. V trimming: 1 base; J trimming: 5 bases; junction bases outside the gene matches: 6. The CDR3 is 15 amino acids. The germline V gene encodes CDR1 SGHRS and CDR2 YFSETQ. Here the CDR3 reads CASSLTGRVLDTQYF. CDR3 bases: TGCGCCAGCAGCTTGACCGGGAGGGTTTTAGATACGCAGTATTTT.

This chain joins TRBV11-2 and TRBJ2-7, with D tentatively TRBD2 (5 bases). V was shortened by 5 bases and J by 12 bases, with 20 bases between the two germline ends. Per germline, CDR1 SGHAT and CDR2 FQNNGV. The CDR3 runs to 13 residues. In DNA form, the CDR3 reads TGTGCCAGCAGCCCGAGCGGATTCTTCAAGCGGTACTTC. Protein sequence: CASSPSGFFKRYF. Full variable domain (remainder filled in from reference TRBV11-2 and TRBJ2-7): EAGVAQSPRYKIIEKRQSVAFWCNPISGHATLYWYQQILGQGPKLLIQFQNNGVVDDSQLPKDRFSAERLKGVDSTLKIQPAKLEDSAVYLCASSPSGFFKRYFGPGTRLTVT.

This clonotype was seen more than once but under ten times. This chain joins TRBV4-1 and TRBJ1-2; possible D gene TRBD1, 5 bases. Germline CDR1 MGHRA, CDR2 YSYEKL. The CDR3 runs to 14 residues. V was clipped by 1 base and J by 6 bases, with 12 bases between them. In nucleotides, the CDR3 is TGCGCCAGCAGCCAAGCGGGGGGATCCCATGGCTACACCTTC. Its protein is CASSQAGGSHGYTF.

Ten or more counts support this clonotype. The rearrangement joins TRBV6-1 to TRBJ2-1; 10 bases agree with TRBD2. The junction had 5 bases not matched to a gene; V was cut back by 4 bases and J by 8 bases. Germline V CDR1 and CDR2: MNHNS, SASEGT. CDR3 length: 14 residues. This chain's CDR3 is CASSASGSSDEQFF. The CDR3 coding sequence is TGTGCCAGCAGTGCTAGCGGGAGCTCGGATGAGCAGTTCTTC.

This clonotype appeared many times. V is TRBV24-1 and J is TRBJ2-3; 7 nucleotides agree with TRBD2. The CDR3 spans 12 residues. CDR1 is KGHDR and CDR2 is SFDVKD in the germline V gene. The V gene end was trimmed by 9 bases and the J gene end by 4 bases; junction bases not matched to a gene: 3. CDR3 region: CATSTSSDTQYF. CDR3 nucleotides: TGTGCCACCTCGACTAGCTCAGATACGCAGTATTTT.

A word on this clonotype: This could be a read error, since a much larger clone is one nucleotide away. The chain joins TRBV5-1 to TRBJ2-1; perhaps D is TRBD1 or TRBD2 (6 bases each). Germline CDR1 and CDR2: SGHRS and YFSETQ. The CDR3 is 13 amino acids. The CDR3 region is CASSLAGDNEKFF. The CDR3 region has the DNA TGCGCCAGCAGCTTGGCGGGGGACAATGAGAAGTTCTTC.

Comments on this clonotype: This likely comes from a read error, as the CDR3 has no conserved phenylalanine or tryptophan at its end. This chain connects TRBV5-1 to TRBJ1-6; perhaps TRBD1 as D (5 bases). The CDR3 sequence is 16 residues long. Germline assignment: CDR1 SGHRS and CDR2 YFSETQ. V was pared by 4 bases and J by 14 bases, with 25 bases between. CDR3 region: CASSVGGTIQDKALHL. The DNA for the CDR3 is TGCGCCAGCAGCGTTGGAGGGACTATCCAAGATAAGGCCCTCCACCTT.

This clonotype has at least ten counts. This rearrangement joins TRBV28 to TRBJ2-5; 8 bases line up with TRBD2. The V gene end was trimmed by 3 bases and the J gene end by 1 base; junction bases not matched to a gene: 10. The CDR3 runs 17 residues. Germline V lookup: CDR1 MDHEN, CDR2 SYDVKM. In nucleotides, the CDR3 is TGTGCCAGCAGTTTGGGCCCGAGCGGGAGTCTCCAAGAGACCCAGTACTTC. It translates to CASSLGPSGSLQETQYF.

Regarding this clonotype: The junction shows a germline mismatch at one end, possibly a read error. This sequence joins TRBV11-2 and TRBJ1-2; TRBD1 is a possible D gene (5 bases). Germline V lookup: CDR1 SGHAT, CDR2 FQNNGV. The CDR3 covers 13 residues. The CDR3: CVSSLNQGSGYTF. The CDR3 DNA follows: TGTGTCAGCAGCTTAAATCAGGGTAGTGGCTACACCTTC. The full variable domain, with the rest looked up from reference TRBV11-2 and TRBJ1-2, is EAGVAQSPRYKIIEKRQSVAFWCNPISGHATLYWYQQILGQGPKLLIQFQNNGVVDDSQLPKDRFSAERLKGVDSTLKIQPAKLEDSAVYLCVSSLNQGSGYTFGSGTRLTVV.

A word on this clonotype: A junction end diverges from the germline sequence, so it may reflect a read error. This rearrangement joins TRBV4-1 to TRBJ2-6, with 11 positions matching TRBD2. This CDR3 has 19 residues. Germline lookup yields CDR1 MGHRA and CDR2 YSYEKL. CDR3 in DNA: TGCGCCAGCAGTCTACCAACTAGCGGGAGAAGCACTGGGGCCAACGTCCCGACTTTC. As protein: CASSLPTSGRSTGANVPTF.

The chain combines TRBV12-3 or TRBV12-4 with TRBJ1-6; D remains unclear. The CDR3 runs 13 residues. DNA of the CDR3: TGTGCTTGCAGTTTAGCGTCCGGGGTACCCCTCCACTTT. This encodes CACSLASGVPLHF.

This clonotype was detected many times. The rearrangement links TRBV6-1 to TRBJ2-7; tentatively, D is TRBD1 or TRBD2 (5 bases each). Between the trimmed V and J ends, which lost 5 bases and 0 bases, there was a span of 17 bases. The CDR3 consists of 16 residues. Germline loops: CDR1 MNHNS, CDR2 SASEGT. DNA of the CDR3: TGTGCCAGCAGTTTGGCCCGGGGCGGTAGCTCCTACGAGCAGTACTTC. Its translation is CASSLARGGSSYEQYF.

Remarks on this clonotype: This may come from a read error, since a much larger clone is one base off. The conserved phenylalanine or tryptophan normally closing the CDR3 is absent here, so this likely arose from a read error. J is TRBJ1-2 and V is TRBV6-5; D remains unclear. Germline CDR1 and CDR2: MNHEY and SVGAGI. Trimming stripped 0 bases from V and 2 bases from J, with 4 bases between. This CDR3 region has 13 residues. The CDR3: CASSYSNNYGYTL. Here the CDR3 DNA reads TGTGCCAGCAGTTACTCGAACAACTATGGCTACACCCTC.

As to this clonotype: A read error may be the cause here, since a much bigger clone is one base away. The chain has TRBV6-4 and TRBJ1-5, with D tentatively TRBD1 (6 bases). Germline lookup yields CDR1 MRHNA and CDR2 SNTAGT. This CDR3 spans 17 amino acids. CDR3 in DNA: TGTGCCATCAGTGACCCGGACAGTGAGCAGATCAATCAGCCCCAGCATTTT. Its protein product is CAISDPDSEQINQPQHF.

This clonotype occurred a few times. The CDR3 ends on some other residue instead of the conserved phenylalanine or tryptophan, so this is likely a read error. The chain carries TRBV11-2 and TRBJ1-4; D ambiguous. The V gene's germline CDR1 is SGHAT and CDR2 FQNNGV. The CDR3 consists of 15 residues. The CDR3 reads CARSFSVEDGEKLFL. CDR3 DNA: TGTGCCAGAAGCTTCTCGGTAGAGGACGGTGAAAAACTGTTTTTA.

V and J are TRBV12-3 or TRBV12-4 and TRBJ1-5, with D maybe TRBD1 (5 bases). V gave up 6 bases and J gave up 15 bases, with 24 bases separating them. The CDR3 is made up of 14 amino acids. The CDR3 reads CASRGTANNQLLHF. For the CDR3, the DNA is TGTGCCAGCAGGGGGACTGCAAACAATCAGCTCCTGCATTTT.

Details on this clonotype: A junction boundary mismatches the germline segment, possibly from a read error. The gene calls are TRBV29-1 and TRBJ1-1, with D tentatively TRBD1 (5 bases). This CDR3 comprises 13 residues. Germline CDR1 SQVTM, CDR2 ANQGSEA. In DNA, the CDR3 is TGCGGCGTTGAAACAGGAAGGAACACTGAAGCTTTCTTT. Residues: CGVETGRNTEAFF.